These 16 T cell receptor beta chains originate from one sample sequenced in a study of Ad26.COV2.S vaccination and SARS-CoV-2 variants. The treatment is: over 15 received Ad26.COV2.S at low or high dose, single or two shots; about 5 received placebo; per-sample allocation not given. Collection of the samples took place on day 63 after the first injection of vaccine or placebo. Libraries were prepared by immunoSEQ multiplex PCR; TCRdb keeps only in-frame clonotypes and omits some of them. The repertoire holds roughly 380,000 clones, with around 87% as singletons. The source was peripheral blood, collected in a trial of Ad26.COV2.S vaccine versus placebo. The receptors originated from a person between 18 and 59 years old who received the Ad26.COV2.S COVID-19 vaccine or a placebo.

The V call is TRBV5-1, the J call TRBJ2-7; D is unclear. V lost 0 bases, J lost 7 bases, and 11 bases lay in between. Germline CDR1 SGHRS, CDR2 YFSETQ. The CDR3 has 13 residues. The CDR3 DNA is TGCGCCAGCAGCTTGGATAGCTCCGTTGAGCAGTACTTC. Amino acids: CASSLDSSVEQYF.

The gene calls are TRBV5-1 and TRBJ1-2, with D maybe TRBD1 (6 bases). The CDR3 extends over 16 amino acids. Germline V gene lookup returns CDR1 SGHRS and CDR2 YFSETQ. The V and J ends lost 1 base and 3 bases respectively, with 16 bases between them. CDR3 amino acids: CASSLSLYREDYGYTF. The CDR3 DNA follows: TGCGCCAGCAGCTTGTCTTTGTACAGGGAGGACTATGGCTACACCTTC.

This clone was picked up one time. The chain joins TRBV7-8 to TRBJ1-5; tentatively, D is TRBD1 (6 bases). Between the trimmed V and J ends, which lost 0 bases and 6 bases, there was a span of 12 bases. CDR1 and CDR2 from the germline V gene are SGHVS and FQNEAQ. The CDR3 has 15 amino acids. CDR3 amino acids: CASSLALGGAQPQHF. The CDR3 nucleotides read TGTGCCAGCAGCTTAGCACTCGGGGGGGCTCAGCCCCAGCATTTT.

The chain combines TRBV29-1 with TRBJ1-1; the match to TRBD1 covers 7 bases. CDR3 length: 15 residues. The germline CDR1 and CDR2 sequences are SQVTM and ANQGSEA. The J segment lost 3 bases and the V segment lost 5 bases, leaving 12 bases of the junction unmatched. The DNA for the CDR3 is TGCAGCGTTCAAACCACAGGGGCGAGGGACACTGAAGCTTTCTTT. It encodes CSVQTTGARDTEAFF.

V usage is TRBV19 and J usage is TRBJ2-3; D is possibly TRBD1 or TRBD2 (5 bases each). Germline CDR1 reads LNHDA; CDR2 reads SQIVND (reference sequence). This CDR3 is built from 13 residues. The V end was cut by 7 bases, the J end by 1 base, with 9 bases between. The CDR3 DNA reads TGTGCCAGTAATCGGGGCGGCACAGATACGCAGTATTTT. Amino acid sequence: CASNRGGTDTQYF.

The chain has TRBV7-3 and TRBJ2-3; TRBD2 agrees at 7 bases. CDR3 length: 14 amino acids. Germline values: CDR1 SGHTA, CDR2 FQGTGA. V lost 3 bases, J lost 10 bases, and 10 bases stayed unmatched. In nucleotides, the CDR3 is TGTGCCAGCAGCTTCACCCCGACTAGCCCCCCGCAGTATTTT. As protein: CASSFTPTSPPQYF.

The chain joins TRBV7-9 to TRBJ1-6; 7 bases line up with TRBD1. CDR3 size: 16 residues. The germline V gene encodes CDR1 SEHNR and CDR2 FQNEAQ (reference sequence). Trimming removed 5 bases from V and 4 bases from J; junction bases left unmatched: 8. The CDR3 region has the DNA TGTGCCAGCAGCCCCAATTTGGGACAGTATAATTCACCCCTCCACTTT. Protein product: CASSPNLGQYNSPLHF.

The chain joins TRBV14 to TRBJ2-7; perhaps TRBD2 as D (5 bases). CDR1 is SGHDN, CDR2 FVKESK, per germline. The CDR3 is made up of 14 amino acids. Trimming cost V 8 bases and J 6 bases, with 20 bases left between them. The CDR3 DNA reads as TGTGCCAGCGCGGAGGCGATACCTAGTGGCGAGCAGTACTTC. This encodes CASAEAIPSGEQYF.

V and J are TRBV20-1 and TRBJ1-1; no firm D call. The V gene's germline CDR1 is DFQATT and CDR2 SNEGSKA (reference sequence). CDR3 length: 14 amino acids. V was cut by 3 bases and J by 0 bases, with 11 bases left in between. CDR3 in DNA: TGCAGTGCTAGTTGGGCAGTAATGAACACTGAAGCTTTCTTT. Its translation: CSASWAVMNTEAFF.

As DNA, the CDR3 is TGTGCCAGTAGTACCAGCCCGCAGGCAACTAATGAAAAACTGTTTTTT. Translation: CASSTSPQATNEKLFF. This chain connects TRBV19 to TRBJ1-4; D is unclear. V was pared by 4 bases and J by 0 bases, with 12 bases between. The germline V gene encodes CDR1 LNHDA and CDR2 SQIVND (reference sequence). This CDR3 has 16 residues.

To note about this clone: The sample holds other DNA sequences that translate to the same CDR3. J is TRBJ2-6 and V is TRBV5-1; D possibly corresponds to TRBD2 (6 bases). This CDR3 comprises 16 residues. Trimming pared 0 bases from V and 0 bases from J, leaving 7 bases between. CDR1 is SGHRS and CDR2 is YFSETQ in the germline V gene. The CDR3 nucleotides read TGCGCCAGCAGCTTGGACGGGAGCTCTGGGGCCAACGTCCTGACTTTC. It is translated as CASSLDGSSGANVLTF.

The gene calls are TRBV13 and TRBJ1-1; D not certain. Trimming took off 1 base at V and 1 base at J, with 7 bases between the two ends. CDR1 is PRHDT, CDR2 FYEKMQ, per germline (reference sequence). The CDR3 runs 14 residues. The DNA of the CDR3 is TGTGCCAGCAGCTTAGACAGCTCGAACACTGAAGCTTTCTTT. This gives the protein CASSLDSSNTEAFF. Filled out from reference TRBV13 and TRBJ1-1, the complete variable domain reads AAGVIQSPRHLIKEKRETATLKCYPIPRHDTVYWYQQGPGQDPQFLISFYEKMQSDKGSIPDRFSAQQFSDYHSELNMSSLELGDSALYFCASSLDSSNTEAFFGQGTRLTVV.

This clone has a handful of counts. The gene calls are TRBV4-1 and TRBJ1-1; 8 bases line up with TRBD1. CDR3 length equals 14 residues. V shed 0 bases and J 11 bases; nucleotides not matched to a gene: 8. Germline loops: CDR1 MGHRA, CDR2 YSYEKL. The CDR3 is CASSQDLRTGRAFF. The CDR3 region has the DNA TGCGCCAGCAGCCAAGACCTTCGGACAGGGAGGGCTTTCTTT.

The chain couples TRBV5-6 to TRBJ2-1, with D perhaps matching TRBD1 (6 bases). Trimming took off 0 bases at V and 6 bases at J, with 10 bases between the two ends. This CDR3 is built from 14 residues. Germline V gene data show CDR1 as SGHDT and CDR2 as YYEEEE. CDR3 sequence reads: CASSLGAGVNEQFF. The CDR3 nucleotides read TGTGCCAGCAGCTTGGGTGCAGGGGTCAATGAGCAGTTCTTC. Full variable domain (remainder filled in from reference TRBV5-6 and TRBJ2-1): DAGVTQSPTHLIKTRGQQVTLRCSPKSGHDTVSWYQQALGQGPQFIFQYYEEEERQRGNFPDRFSGHQFPNYSSELNVNALLLGDSALYLCASSLGAGVNEQFFGPGTRLTVL.

The chain links TRBV5-1 to TRBJ2-2; no firm D call. The V gene lost 4 bases and the J gene lost 2 bases, with 6 bases spanning the gap. This CDR3 comprises 13 residues. Germline V lookup: CDR1 SGHRS, CDR2 YFSETQ. Here the CDR3 reads CASSLDNTGELFF. The CDR3 nucleotides read TGCGCCAGCAGCCTAGATAACACCGGGGAGCTGTTTTTT.

This sequence joins TRBV18 and TRBJ2-7, with no clear D. The CDR3 spans 14 residues. The germline gives CDR1 KGHSH, CDR2 LQKENI. Trimming shortened V by 6 bases and J by 0 bases, and 12 bases separated the two germline ends. The CDR3 DNA reads TGTGCCAGCTCGTCCATAGAGAGCTCCTACGAGCAGTACTTC. Encoded protein: CASSSIESSYEQYF.